This TCR beta chain appears in the sequencing data of a study of T cell repertoires in cytomegalovirus infection. Study in general: In public TCR beta signatures, there were indications of both CMV infection and matching HLA type.

Study results and limitations: In two of eight donors, the top clonotype was HLA-C-restricted CMV-specific. Carriers of CMV and the relevant HLA type were discriminated by public TCR beta frequency.

This CDR3 spans 13 amino acids. Germline V gene sequence: CDR1 SGHRS, CDR2 YFSETQ. Trimming pared 3 bases from V and 3 bases from J, leaving 10 bases between. TCRdb processed the reads anew with MiXCR; each CDR3 protein has one entry. The sample lists roughly 230,000 distinct CDR3 sequences; approximately 22% were seen once. This clonotype was counted a few times. Its specificity is not known. The sequence was obtained from a human donor in good health (CMV status not recorded). Some clones in this sample may be carry-over from other donors' samples. What was sequenced was CD8+ T cells from PBMCs. This chain joins TRBV5-1 and TRBJ2-7; maybe TRBD1 (6 bases). The CDR3 nucleotides are TGCGCCAGCAGCTCCACAGGGAACTACGAGCAGTACTTC. It is translated as CASSSTGNYEQYF.